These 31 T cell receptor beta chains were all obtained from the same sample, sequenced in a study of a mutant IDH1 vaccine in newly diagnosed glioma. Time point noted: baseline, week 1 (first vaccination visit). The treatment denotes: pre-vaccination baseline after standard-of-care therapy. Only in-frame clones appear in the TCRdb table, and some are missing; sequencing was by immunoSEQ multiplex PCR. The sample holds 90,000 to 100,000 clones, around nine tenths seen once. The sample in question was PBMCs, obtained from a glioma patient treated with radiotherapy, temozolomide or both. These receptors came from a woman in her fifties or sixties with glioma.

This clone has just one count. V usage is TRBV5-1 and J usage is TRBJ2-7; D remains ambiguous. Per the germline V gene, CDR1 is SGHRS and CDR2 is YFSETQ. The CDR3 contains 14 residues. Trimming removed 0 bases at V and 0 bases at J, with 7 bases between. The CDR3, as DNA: TGCGCCAGCAGCTTGGGCAGGAGCTCCTACGAGCAGTACTTC. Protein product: CASSLGRSSYEQYF.

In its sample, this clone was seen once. The CDR3 is CASSRRDVRNYGYTF. The DNA for the CDR3 is TGTGCCAGCAGTAGACGGGACGTCCGTAACTATGGCTACACCTTC. The chain uses TRBV6-6 and TRBJ1-2; D may be TRBD1 (5 bases). Trimming took 5 bases from V and 1 from J, leaving 14 bases between them. Germline CDR1 reads MNHNY; CDR2 reads SVGAGI (reference sequence). The CDR3 is 15 amino acids.

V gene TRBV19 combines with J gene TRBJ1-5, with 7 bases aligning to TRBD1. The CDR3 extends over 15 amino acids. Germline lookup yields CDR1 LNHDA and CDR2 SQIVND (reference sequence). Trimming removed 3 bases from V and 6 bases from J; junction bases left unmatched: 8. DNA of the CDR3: TGTGCCAGTAGTATCGGGCAGGGGGGGGTTCAGCCCCAGCATTTT. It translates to CASSIGQGGVQPQHF.

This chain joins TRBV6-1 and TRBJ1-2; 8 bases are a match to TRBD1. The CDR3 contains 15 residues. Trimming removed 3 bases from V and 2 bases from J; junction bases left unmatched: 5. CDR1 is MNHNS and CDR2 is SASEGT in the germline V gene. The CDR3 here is CASSEHDRGNYGYTF. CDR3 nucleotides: TGTGCCAGCAGTGAGCACGACAGGGGCAACTATGGCTACACCTTC.

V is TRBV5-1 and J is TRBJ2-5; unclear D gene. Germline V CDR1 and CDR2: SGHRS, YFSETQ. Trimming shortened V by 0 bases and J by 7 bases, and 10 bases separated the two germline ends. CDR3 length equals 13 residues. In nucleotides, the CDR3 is TGCGCCAGCAGCTTGGAACTTCTGGCGACCCAGTACTTC. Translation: CASSLELLATQYF.

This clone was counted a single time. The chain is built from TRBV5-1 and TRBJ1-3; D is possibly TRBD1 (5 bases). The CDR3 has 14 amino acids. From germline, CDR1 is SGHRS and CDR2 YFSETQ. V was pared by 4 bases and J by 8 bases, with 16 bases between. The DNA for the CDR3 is TGCGCCAGCAGCGCCGGAGGGGCATGGGACACCATATATTTT. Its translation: CASSAGGAWDTIYF. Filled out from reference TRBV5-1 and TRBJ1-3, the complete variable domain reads KAGVTQTPRYLIKTRGQQVTLSCSPISGHRSVSWYQQTPGQGLQFLFEYFSETQRNKGNFPGRFSGRQFSNSRSEMNVSTLELGDSALYLCASSAGGAWDTIYFGEGSWLTVV.

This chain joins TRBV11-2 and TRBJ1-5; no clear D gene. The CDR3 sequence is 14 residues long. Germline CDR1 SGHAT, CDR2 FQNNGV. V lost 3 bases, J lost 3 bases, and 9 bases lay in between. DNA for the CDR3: TGTGCCAGCAGCTTTTCCGGATCCAATCAGCCCCAGCATTTT. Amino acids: CASSFSGSNQPQHF.

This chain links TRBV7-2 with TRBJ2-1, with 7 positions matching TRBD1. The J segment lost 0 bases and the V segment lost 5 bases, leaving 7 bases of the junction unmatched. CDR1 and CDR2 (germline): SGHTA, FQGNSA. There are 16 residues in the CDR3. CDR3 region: CASSHLGQISYNEQFF. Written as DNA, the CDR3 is TGTGCCAGCAGCCACCTGGGACAGATCTCCTACAATGAGCAGTTCTTC. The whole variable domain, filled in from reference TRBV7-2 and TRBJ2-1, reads GAGVSQSPSNKVTEKGKDVELRCDPISGHTALYWYRQSLGQGLEFLIYFQGNSAPDKSGLPSDRFSAERTGGSVSTLTIQRTQQEDSAVYLCASSHLGQISYNEQFFGPGTRLTVL.

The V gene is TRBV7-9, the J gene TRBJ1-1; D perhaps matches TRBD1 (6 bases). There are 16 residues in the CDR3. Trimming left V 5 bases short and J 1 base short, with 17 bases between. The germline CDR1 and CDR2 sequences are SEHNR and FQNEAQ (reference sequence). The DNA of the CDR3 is TGTGCCAGCAGCCAGGGACGAGGACAGCCGAACACTGAAGCTTTCTTT. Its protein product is CASSQGRGQPNTEAFF. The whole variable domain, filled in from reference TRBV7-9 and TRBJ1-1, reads DTGVSQNPRHKITKRGQNVTFRCDPISEHNRLYWYRQTLGQGPEFLTYFQNEAQLEKSRLLSDRFSAERPKGSFSTLEIQRTEQGDSAMYLCASSQGRGQPNTEAFFGQGTRLTVV.

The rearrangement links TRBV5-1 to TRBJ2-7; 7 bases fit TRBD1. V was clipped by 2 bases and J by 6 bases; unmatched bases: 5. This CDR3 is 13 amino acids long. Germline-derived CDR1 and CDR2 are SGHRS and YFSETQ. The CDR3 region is CASSFENRGEQYF. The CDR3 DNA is TGCGCCAGCAGCTTTGAAAACAGGGGCGAGCAGTACTTC. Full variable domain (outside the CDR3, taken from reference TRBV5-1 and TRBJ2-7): KAGVTQTPRYLIKTRGQQVTLSCSPISGHRSVSWYQQTPGQGLQFLFEYFSETQRNKGNFPGRFSGRQFSNSRSEMNVSTLELGDSALYLCASSFENRGEQYFGPGTRLTVT.

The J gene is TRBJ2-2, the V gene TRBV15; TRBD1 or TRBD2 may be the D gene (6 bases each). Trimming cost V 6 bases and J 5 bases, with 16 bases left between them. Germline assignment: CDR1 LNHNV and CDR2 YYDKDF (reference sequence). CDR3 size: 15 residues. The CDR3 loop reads CATRGGGTVTGELFF. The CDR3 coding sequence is TGTGCCACCAGGGGGGGCGGGACCGTGACCGGGGAGCTGTTTTTT.

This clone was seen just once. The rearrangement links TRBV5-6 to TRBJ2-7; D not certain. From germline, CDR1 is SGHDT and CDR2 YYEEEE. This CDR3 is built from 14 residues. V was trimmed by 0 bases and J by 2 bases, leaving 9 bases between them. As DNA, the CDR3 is TGTGCCAGCAGCTTGGGGGCAGGCCCCTACGAGCAGTACTTC. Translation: CASSLGAGPYEQYF.

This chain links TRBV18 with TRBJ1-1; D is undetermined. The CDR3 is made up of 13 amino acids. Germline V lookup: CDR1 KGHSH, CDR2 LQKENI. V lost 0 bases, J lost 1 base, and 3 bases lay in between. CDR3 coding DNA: TGTGCCAGCTCACCACCGGGGAACACTGAAGCTTTCTTT. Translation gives CASSPPGNTEAFF.

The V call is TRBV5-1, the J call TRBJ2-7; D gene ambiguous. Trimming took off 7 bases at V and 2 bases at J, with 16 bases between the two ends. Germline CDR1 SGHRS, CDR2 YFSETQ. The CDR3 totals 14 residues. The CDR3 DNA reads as TGCGCCAGCCTGATTGACTCGATCACCTACGAGCAGTACTTC. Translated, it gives CASLIDSITYEQYF.

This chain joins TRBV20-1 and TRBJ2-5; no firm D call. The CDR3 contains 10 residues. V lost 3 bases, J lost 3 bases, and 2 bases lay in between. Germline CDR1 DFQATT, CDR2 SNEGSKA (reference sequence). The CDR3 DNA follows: TGCAGTGCTAGTAAAGAGACCCAGTACTTC. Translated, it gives CSASKETQYF.

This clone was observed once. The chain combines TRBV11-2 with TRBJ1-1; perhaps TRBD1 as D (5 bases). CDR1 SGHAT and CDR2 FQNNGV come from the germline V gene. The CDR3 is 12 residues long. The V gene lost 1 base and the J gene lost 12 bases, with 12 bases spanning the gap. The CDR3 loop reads CASSLGWAGPFF. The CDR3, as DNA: TGTGCCAGCAGCTTAGGTTGGGCAGGGCCTTTCTTT.

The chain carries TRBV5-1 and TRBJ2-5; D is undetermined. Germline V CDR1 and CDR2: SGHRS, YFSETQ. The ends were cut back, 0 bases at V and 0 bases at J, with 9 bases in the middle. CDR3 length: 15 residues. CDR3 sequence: CASSLGQVYQETQYF. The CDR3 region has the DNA TGCGCCAGCAGCTTGGGCCAGGTTTACCAAGAGACCCAGTACTTC.

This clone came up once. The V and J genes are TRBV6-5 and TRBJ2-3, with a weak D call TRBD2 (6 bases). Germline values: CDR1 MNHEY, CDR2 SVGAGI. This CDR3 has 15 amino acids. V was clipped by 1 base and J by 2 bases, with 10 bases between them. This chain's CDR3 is CASSYLEGTTDTQYF. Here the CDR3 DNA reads TGTGCCAGCAGTTACTTGGAGGGGACCACAGATACGCAGTATTTT.

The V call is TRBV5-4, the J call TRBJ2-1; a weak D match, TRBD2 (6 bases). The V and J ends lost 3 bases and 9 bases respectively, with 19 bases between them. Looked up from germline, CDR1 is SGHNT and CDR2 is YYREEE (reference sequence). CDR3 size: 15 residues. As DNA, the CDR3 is TGTGCCAGCAGCTCGGAGTGGGGGGAGTGGGTTGAGCAGTTCTTC. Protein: CASSSEWGEWVEQFF.

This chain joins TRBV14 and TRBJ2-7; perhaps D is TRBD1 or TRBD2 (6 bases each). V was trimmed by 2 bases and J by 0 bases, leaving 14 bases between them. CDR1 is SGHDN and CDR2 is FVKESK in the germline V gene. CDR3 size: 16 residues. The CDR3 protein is CASSQRRGTRSYEQYF. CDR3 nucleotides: TGTGCCAGCAGCCAACGTAGGGGGACTCGCTCCTACGAGCAGTACTTC.

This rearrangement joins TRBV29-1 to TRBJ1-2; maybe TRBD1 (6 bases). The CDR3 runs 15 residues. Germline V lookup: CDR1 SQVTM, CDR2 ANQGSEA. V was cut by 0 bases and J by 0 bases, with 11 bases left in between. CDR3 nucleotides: TGCAGCGTTGAAGATCCAGGGGACACTAACTATGGCTACACCTTC. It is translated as CSVEDPGDTNYGYTF.

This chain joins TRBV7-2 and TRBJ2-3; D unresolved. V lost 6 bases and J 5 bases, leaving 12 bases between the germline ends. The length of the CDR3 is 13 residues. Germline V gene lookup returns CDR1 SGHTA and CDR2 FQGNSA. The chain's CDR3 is CASSPRPGDTQYF. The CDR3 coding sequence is TGTGCCAGCAGTCCCCGCCCGGGAGATACGCAGTATTTT.

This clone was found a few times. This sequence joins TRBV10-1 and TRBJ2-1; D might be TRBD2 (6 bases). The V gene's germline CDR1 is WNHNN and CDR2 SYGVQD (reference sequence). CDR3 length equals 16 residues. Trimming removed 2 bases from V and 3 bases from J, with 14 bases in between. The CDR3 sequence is CASSELGGIGYNEQFF. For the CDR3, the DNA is TGCGCCAGCAGTGAGCTGGGGGGAATAGGCTACAATGAGCAGTTCTTC.

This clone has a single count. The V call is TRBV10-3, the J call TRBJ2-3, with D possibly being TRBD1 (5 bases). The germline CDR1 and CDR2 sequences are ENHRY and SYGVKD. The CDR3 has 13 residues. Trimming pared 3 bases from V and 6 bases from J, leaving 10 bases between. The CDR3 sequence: CAISEQARDTQYF. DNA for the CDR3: TGTGCCATCAGTGAACAGGCCAGGGATACGCAGTATTTT.

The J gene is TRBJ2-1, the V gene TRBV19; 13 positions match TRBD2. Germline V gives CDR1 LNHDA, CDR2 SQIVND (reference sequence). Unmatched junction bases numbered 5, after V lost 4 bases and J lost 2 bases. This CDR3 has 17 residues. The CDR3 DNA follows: TGTGCCAGTAGTAGAAACGGACTAGCGGGAGCCTACAATGAGCAGTTCTTC. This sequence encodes CASSRNGLAGAYNEQFF. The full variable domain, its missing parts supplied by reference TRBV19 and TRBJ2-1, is DGGITQSPKYLFRKEGQNVTLSCEQNLNHDAMYWYRQDPGQGLRLIYYSQIVNDFQKGDIAEGYSVSREKKESFPLTVTSAQKNPTAFYLCASSRNGLAGAYNEQFFGPGTRLTVL.

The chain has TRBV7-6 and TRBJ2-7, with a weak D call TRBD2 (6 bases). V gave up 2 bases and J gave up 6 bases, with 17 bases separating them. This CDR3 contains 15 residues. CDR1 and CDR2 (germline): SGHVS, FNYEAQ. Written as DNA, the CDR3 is TGTGCCAGCAGCTTAAATTACAGGCTGGGGGGCGAGCAGTACTTC. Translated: CASSLNYRLGGEQYF.

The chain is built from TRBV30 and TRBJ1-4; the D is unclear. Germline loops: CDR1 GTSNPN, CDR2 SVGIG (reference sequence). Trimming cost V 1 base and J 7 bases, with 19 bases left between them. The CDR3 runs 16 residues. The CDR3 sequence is CAWSGVGPENSEKLFF. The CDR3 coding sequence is TGTGCCTGGAGTGGAGTCGGGCCCGAGAATTCTGAAAAACTGTTTTTT.

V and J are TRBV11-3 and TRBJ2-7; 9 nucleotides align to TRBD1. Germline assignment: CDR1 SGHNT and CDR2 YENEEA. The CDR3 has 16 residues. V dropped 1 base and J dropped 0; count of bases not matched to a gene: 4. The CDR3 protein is CASSLGPGQGSYEQYF. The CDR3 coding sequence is TGTGCCAGCAGCTTAGGTCCGGGACAGGGCTCCTACGAGCAGTACTTC.

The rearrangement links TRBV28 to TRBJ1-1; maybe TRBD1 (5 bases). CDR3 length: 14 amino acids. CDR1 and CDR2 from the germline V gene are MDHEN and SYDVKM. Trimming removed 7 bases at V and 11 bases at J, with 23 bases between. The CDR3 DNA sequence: TGTGCCAGCACTTCCTTCCCGGGGCGAGATTGGGCTTTCTTT. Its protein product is CASTSFPGRDWAFF.

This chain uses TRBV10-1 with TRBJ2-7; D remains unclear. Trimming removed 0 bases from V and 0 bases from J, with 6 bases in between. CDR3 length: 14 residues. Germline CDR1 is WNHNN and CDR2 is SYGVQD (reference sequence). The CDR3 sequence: CASSESRFSYEQYF. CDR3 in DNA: TGCGCCAGCAGTGAGTCTAGGTTCTCCTACGAGCAGTACTTC.

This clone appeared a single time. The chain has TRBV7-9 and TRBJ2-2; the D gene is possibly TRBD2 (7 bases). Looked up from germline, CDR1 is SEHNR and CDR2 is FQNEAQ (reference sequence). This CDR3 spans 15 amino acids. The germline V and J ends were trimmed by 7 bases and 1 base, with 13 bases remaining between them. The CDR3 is CASTSGGWNTGELFF. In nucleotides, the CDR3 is TGTGCCAGCACCTCGGGGGGCTGGAACACCGGGGAGCTGTTTTTT.